Presented here are 13 T cell receptor beta chains from one specimen sequenced in a study of T cell clonotyping in hematopoietic cell transplantation. The method was immunoSEQ multiplex PCR; TCRdb's version includes in-frame clones alone and lacks a portion of them. The repertoire has 13,000 or so clones, roughly 89% of them found once; the top ten carry 7.8%. The input for sequencing was PBMCs, taken 100 days after allogeneic stem cell transplant. All receptors derive from a female patient aged 50 to 65 who had an allogeneic stem cell transplant from an unrelated donor, so the T cells may come from the graft donor. Some clones in this sample may be carry-over from other donors' samples.

The chain has TRBV2 and TRBJ2-5, with TRBD2 matching 9 bases. The V gene's germline CDR1 is SNHLY and CDR2 FYNNEI. The CDR3 loop spans 15 amino acids. The trim removed 6 bases at V and 4 bases at J, leaving 9 bases unmatched. The CDR3 protein is CASSSGRRGGETQYF. In nucleotides, the CDR3 is TGTGCCAGCAGCAGCGGGAGGAGGGGAGGAGAGACCCAGTACTTC.

The chain is built from TRBV6-5 and TRBJ1-3; no firm D call. The CDR3 spans 13 residues. Germline V lookup: CDR1 MNHEY, CDR2 SVGAGI. V lost 6 bases and J 0 bases, leaving 6 bases between the germline ends. CDR3 DNA sequence: TGTGCCAGCAGGAGGAGCTCTGGAAACACCATATATTTT. It codes for CASRRSSGNTIYF.

The rearrangement uses TRBV30 and TRBJ2-3; TRBD1 or TRBD2 may be the D gene (5 bases each). The V end lost 2 bases, the J end lost 7 bases, and 13 bases lay between the germline ends. Germline assignment: CDR1 GTSNPN and CDR2 SVGIG (reference sequence). The CDR3 length is 13 residues. The CDR3 spells CAWSTTGTYTQYF. In DNA form, the CDR3 reads TGTGCCTGGAGTACGACCGGGACCTATACGCAGTATTTT. Filled out from reference TRBV30 and TRBJ2-3, the complete variable domain reads SQTIHQWPATLVQPVGSPLSLECTVEGTSNPNLYWYRQAAGRGLQLLFYSVGIGQISSEVPQNLSASRPQDRQFILSSKKLLLSDSGFYLCAWSTTGTYTQYFGPGTRLTVL.

With regard to this clone: Mismatch with germline at one junction end may stem from a read error. This specimen includes other DNA sequences encoding the same CDR3. The rearrangement uses TRBV28 and TRBJ1-2, with a weak D call TRBD1 (5 bases). Germline CDR1 is MDHEN and CDR2 is SYDVKM. The CDR3 spans 15 residues. This CDR3 is CASSLGGRTNYGYTF. The CDR3 coding sequence is TGTGCCAGCAGTTTGGGGGGAAGGACTAACTATGGCTATACCTTC.

V gene TRBV29-1 combines with J gene TRBJ1-2; 8 nucleotides align to TRBD1. Unmatched junction bases numbered 9, after V lost 5 bases and J lost 4 bases. Germline-derived CDR1 and CDR2 are SQVTM and ANQGSEA. This CDR3 spans 14 amino acids. The CDR3 bases are TGCAGCGTTCTTACAGGGGGAAGGATCTATGGCTACACCTTC. Translating it yields CSVLTGGRIYGYTF.

The chain joins TRBV12-5 to TRBJ2-1; 7 bases are a match to TRBD2. The J segment lost 1 base and the V segment lost 7 bases, leaving 7 bases of the junction unmatched. This CDR3 contains 15 residues. CDR1 and CDR2 from the germline V gene are LGHNT and FRNRAP. The CDR3 spells CASVERGVSYNEQFF. CDR3 sequence (DNA): TGTGCTAGTGTCGAGCGGGGAGTATCCTACAATGAGCAGTTCTTC.

The V call is TRBV5-8, the J call TRBJ1-3; D gene unclear. Germline CDR1 SGHTS, CDR2 YDEGEE. The ends were cut back, 2 bases at V and 0 bases at J, with 12 bases in the middle. This CDR3 contains 16 residues. CDR3 sequence: CASSLPGQFSGNTIYF. CDR3 DNA sequence: TGTGCCAGCAGCTTACCGGGCCAATTCTCTGGAAACACCATATATTTT.

The chain couples TRBV7-2 to TRBJ2-1; TRBD1 agrees at 8 bases. The germline CDR1 and CDR2 sequences are SGHTA and FQGNSA. The CDR3 totals 15 residues. Germline trimming cut 5 bases from V and 6 bases from J; bases unmatched to any gene: 9. CDR3 protein: CASSPARGHGNEQFF. CDR3 nucleotides: TGTGCCAGCAGCCCCGCCAGGGGGCATGGCAATGAGCAGTTCTTC.

J is TRBJ1-2 and V is TRBV5-4; D is possibly TRBD1 (5 bases). V lost 4 bases and J 4 bases, leaving 11 bases between the germline ends. Germline V gene lookup returns CDR1 SGHNT and CDR2 YYREEE (reference sequence). The CDR3 extends over 13 amino acids. CDR3 bases: TGTGCCAGCAGCCTACAGGATAGCTATGGCTACACCTTC. Translating gives CASSLQDSYGYTF.

The chain links TRBV6-5 to TRBJ1-1, with a weak D call TRBD1 (6 bases). Between the trimmed V and J ends, which lost 6 bases and 5 bases, there was a span of 19 bases. The CDR3 is 15 residues long. Germline V lookup: CDR1 MNHEY, CDR2 SVGAGI. CDR3 nucleotide sequence: TGTGCCAGCAGCCCCCTAGGACAGCGAGGAACTGAAGCTTTCTTT. It encodes CASSPLGQRGTEAFF.

The rearrangement links TRBV2 to TRBJ1-1, with D maybe TRBD1 (5 bases). Looked up from germline, CDR1 is SNHLY and CDR2 is FYNNEI. The CDR3 has 18 amino acids. Trimming removed 6 bases from V and 8 bases from J, with 31 bases in between. CDR3 amino acids: CASSARGGRGGVLLEAFF. Written as DNA, the CDR3 is TGTGCCAGCAGCGCGAGGGGAGGTAGAGGTGGAGTATTGCTCGAAGCTTTCTTT.

The chain combines TRBV6-1 with TRBJ1-1; D may be TRBD1 (5 bases). The ends were cut back, 0 bases at V and 11 bases at J, with 10 bases in the middle. Per the germline V gene, CDR1 is MNHNS and CDR2 is SASEGT. This CDR3 has 12 residues. The CDR3 loop reads CASSEAGGTAFF. In DNA form, the CDR3 reads TGTGCCAGCAGTGAAGCGGGGGGGACGGCTTTCTTT.

The count of this clone is one. V usage is TRBV7-4 and J usage is TRBJ1-3; no clear D gene. Trimming stripped 1 base from V and 3 bases from J, with 13 bases between. This CDR3 has 16 residues. The V gene's germline CDR1 is SGHVT and CDR2 SQSDAQ. The CDR3 loop is CASSLGLSRGGNTIYF. CDR3 DNA: TGTGCCAGCAGCTTAGGACTGTCCCGAGGTGGAAACACCATATATTTT.